This T cell receptor (beta chain) was sequenced for a study of spatial heterogeneity in lung cancer. On each TCR cDNA molecule, a unique molecular identifier was present. TCRdb re-called the 5' RACE reads through MiXCR, storing one row per CDR3 protein. The sample lists 9,500 to 14,000 distinct CDR3 sequences, roughly 3.5% seen once, with 40% to 65% in the top ten. The time point was: sample taken at primary tumor resection. Unsorted tumor, nontumor lung tissue or cryopreserved PBMC supplied the whole RNA. Untreated early-stage non-small cell lung cancer patients, over 55 in total, were the donors. Study-wide points: The appearance of ubiquitous expanded tumor TCRs in blood was greater at resection than follow-up.

To note about this clonotype: Its antigen is unidentified. This beta chain slipped into a library made for alpha chains as a stray read, so its size is not meaningful.

The V end was cut by 1 base, the J end by 9 bases, with 13 bases between. The CDR3 length is 15 residues. In germline, CDR1 is SNHLY, CDR2 FYNNEI. The TCR comes from a female donor with early-stage non-small cell lung cancer. V is TRBV2 and J is TRBJ1-6; weak D call: TRBD1 (6 bases). The specimen was PBMCs, collected at surgery. The CDR3 is CASSEEQGRSSPLHF. CDR3 nucleotides: TGTGCCAGCAGTGAAGAACAGGGAAGAAGTTCACCCCTCCACTTT.